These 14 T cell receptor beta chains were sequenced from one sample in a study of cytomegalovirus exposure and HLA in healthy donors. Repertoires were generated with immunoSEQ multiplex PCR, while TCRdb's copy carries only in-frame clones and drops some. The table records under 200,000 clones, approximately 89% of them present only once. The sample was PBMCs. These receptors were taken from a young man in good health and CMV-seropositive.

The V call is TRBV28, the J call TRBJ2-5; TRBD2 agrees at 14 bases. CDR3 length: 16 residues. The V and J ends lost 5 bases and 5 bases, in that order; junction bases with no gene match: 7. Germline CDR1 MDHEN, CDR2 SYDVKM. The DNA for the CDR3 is TGTGCCAGCAGTCCACAGGGACTAGCGGGAGCTGAGACCCAGTACTTC. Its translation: CASSPQGLAGAETQYF.

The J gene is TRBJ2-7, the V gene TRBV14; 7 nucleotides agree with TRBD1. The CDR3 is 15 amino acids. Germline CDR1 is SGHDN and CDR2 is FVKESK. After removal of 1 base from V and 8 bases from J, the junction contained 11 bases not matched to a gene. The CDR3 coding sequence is TGTGCCAGCAGCCAAGTCACCGGGACAGCTAACAAGCAGTACTTC. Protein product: CASSQVTGTANKQYF.

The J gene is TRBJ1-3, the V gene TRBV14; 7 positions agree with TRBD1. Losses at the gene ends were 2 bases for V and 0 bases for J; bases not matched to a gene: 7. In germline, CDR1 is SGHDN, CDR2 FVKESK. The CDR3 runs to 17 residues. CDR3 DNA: TGTGCCAGCAGCCAACGGTCGGGACAGCTCTCTGGAAACACCATATATTTT. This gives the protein CASSQRSGQLSGNTIYF.

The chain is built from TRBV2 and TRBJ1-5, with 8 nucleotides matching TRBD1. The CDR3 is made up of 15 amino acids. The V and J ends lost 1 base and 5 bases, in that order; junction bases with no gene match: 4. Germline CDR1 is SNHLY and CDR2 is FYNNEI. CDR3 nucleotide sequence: TGTGCCAGCAGTGAAGTAGGACAGGGCCATCAGCCCCAGCATTTT. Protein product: CASSEVGQGHQPQHF.

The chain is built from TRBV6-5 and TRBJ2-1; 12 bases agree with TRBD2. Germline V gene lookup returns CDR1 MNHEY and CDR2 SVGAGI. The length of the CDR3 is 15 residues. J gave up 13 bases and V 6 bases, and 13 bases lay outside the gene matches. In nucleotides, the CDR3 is TGTGCCAGCAGAGCAGGACTAGCGGGAAGGGGAACTCAGTTCTTC. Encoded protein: CASRAGLAGRGTQFF.

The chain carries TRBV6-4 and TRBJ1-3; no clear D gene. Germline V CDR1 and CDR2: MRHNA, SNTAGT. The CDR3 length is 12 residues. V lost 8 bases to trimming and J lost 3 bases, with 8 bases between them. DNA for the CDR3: TGTGCCAGCCGAAACATTGGAAACACCATATATTTT. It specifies CASRNIGNTIYF.

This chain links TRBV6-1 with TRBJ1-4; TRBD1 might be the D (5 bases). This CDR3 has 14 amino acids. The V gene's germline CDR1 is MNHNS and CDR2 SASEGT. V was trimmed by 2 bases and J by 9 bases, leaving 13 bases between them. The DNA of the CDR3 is TGTGCCAGCAGTGAAATGACAGACATGAAAAAACTGTTTTTT. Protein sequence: CASSEMTDMKKLFF.

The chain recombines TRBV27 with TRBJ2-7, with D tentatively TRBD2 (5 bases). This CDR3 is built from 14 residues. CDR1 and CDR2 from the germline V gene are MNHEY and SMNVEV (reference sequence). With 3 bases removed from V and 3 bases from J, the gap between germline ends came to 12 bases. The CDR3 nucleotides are TGTGCCAGCAGTTTCGGCGGGCCACACTACGAGCAGTACTTC. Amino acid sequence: CASSFGGPHYEQYF.

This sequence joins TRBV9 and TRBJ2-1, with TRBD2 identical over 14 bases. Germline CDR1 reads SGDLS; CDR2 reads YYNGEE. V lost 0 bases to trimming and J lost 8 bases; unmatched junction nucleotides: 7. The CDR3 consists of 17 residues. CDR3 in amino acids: CASSVGLAGGPWDEQFF. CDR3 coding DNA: TGTGCCAGCAGCGTAGGACTAGCGGGAGGGCCGTGGGATGAGCAGTTCTTC.

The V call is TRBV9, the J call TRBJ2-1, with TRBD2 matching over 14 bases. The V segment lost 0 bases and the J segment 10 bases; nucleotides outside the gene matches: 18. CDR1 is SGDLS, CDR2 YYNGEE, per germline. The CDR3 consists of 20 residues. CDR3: CASSVAIHGDGTSGRREQFF. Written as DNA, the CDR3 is TGTGCCAGCAGCGTAGCAATTCACGGGGACGGGACTAGCGGGAGAAGGGAGCAGTTCTTC.

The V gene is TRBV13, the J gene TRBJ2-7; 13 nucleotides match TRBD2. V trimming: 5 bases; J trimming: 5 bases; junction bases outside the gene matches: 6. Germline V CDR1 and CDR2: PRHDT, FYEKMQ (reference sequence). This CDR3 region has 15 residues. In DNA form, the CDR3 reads TGTGCCAGCAGCCGGAGGGGACTAGCGGGAAACGAGCAGTACTTC. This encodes CASSRRGLAGNEQYF.

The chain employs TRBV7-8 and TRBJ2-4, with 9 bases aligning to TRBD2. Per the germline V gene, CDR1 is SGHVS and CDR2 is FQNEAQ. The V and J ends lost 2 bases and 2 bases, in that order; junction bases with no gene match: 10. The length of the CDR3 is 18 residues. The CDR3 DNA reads TGTGCCAGCAGCTTAAGGCGGGAGGGCCGCTTCCCCAAAAACATTCAGTACTTC. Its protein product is CASSLRREGRFPKNIQYF.

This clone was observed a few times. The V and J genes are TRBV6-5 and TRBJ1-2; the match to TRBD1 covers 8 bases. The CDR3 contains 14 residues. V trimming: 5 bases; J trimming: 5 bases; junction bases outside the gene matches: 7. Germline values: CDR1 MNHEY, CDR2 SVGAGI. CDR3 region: CASSTWTGYYGYTF. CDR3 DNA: TGTGCCAGCAGTACCTGGACAGGGTATTATGGCTACACCTTC.

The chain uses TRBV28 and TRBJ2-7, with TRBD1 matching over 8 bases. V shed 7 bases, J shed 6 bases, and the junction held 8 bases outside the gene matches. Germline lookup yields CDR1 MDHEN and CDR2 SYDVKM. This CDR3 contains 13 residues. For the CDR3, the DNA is TGTGCCAGCAATGGGGGACAGGTTCTCGAGCAGTACTTC. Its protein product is CASNGGQVLEQYF. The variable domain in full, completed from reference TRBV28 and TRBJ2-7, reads DVKVTQSSRYLVKRTGEKVFLECVQDMDHENMFWYRQDPGLGLRLIYFSYDVKMKEKGDIPEGYSVSREKKERFSLILESASTNQTSMYLCASNGGQVLEQYFGPGTRLTVT.